The present TCR beta chain was sequenced within a study of cytomegalovirus exposure and HLA in healthy donors. Overall study findings and caveats: Follow-up analysis later connected one missense variant in DCLRE1C with trimming of TCR beta V- and J-genes.

For this clone: What it binds is unknown.

It was with 60 Vbeta and 13 Jbeta primers that the PCR ran. Data came from immunoSEQ multiplex PCR; TCRdb stores just in-frame clones and leaves some out. The table records over 200,000 clones, 75% to 80% of them present only once. This sequence was found in a male donor in good health and CMV-seronegative. The specimen was PBMCs.

The CDR3 loop is CASSQIAGYEQYF. For the CDR3, the DNA is TGTGCCAGCAGTCAAATAGCGGGGTACGAGCAGTACTTC. The gene calls are TRBV6-4 and TRBJ2-7, with TRBD2 identical over 8 bases. Unmatched junction bases numbered 4, after V lost 5 bases and J lost 4 bases. The CDR3 is 13 residues long. Looked up from germline, CDR1 is MRHNA and CDR2 is SNTAGT.